This TCR beta chain emerged from a study of CD8 T cells in Susac syndrome. About 0.5 to 1 ug RNA was reverse transcribed with random hexamers. Using its own MiXCR run on the immunoSEQ multiplex PCR reads, TCRdb lists one record per CDR3 protein. The sample includes 110,000 or so distinct CDR3 sequences, roughly 95% of them seen just once. The CDR3 has 11 amino acids. Germline CDR1 is SQVTM and CDR2 is ANQGSEA. The V end lost 4 bases, the J end lost 4 bases, and 7 bases lay between the germline ends. Sequencing of TCR beta was carried out in blood CD8+ and CD4+ T cells. This chain uses TRBV29-1 with TRBJ2-5, with a possible D match to TRBD1 (5 bases). The TCR originated in a human donor in good health. Sequencing was done on a sample of CD4+ T cells from PBMCs. Written as DNA, the CDR3 is TGCAGCGTTGCCAGGGTAGAGACCCAGTACTTC. Translated, it gives CSVARVETQYF.